A single sample gave rise to the 18 T cell receptor beta chains below, sequenced in a study of Graves' ophthalmopathy and Graves' hyperthyroidism. The study amplified TCR beta CDR3 regions using RNA transcripts. First-round RT-PCR used HTBI primers; second-round multiplex PCR followed. TCRdb re-derived calls from the multiplex PCR reads in MiXCR, one entry per CDR3 protein. The data show approximately 700,000 distinct CDR3 sequences, with about 41% seen just once and roughly 3% held by the top ten. The specimen was peripheral blood. The receptors originated from an adult man with Graves' ophthalmopathy.

This clonotype was recorded at least ten times. The chain has TRBV12-3 or TRBV12-4 and TRBJ2-7; 7 bases are shared with TRBD1. V trimming: 5 bases; J trimming: 2 bases; junction bases outside the gene matches: 9. This CDR3 spans 15 amino acids. The CDR3: CASSPSGTEPYEQYF. For the CDR3, the DNA is TGTGCCAGCAGTCCCTCCGGGACAGAGCCCTACGAGCAGTACTTC.

The CDR3 is CASSYNRGYTEAFF. CDR3 DNA: TGTGCCAGCAGTTACAACAGGGGTTACACTGAAGCTTTCTTT. The genes are TRBV25-1 and TRBJ1-1; 7 positions match TRBD1. V dropped 5 bases and J dropped 3; count of bases not matched to a gene: 6. The CDR3 has 14 residues. Germline V lookup: CDR1 MGHDK, CDR2 SYGVNS.

The CDR3 loop is CATSSPRTDAYSPLHF. CDR3 in DNA: TGTGCCACCAGCAGCCCGAGAACTGACGCCTATTCACCCCTCCACTTT. This chain joins TRBV15 and TRBJ1-6; D gene ambiguous. V lost 3 bases, J lost 8 bases, and 17 bases lay in between. Per the germline V gene, CDR1 is LNHNV and CDR2 is YYDKDF (reference sequence). CDR3 length equals 16 residues.

This clonotype has ten or more counts. This chain connects TRBV7-3 to TRBJ1-2; 8 nucleotides match TRBD1. V lost 6 bases, J lost 7 bases, and 7 bases stayed unmatched. The CDR3 is 13 residues long. Germline V gene data show CDR1 as SGHTA and CDR2 as FQGTGA. DNA of the CDR3: TGTGCCAGCAGACAGGGGGAGACGGGTGGCTACACCTTC. The encoded protein is CASRQGETGGYTF.

V and J are TRBV12-3 or TRBV12-4 and TRBJ2-5, with 7 bases identical to TRBD2. The CDR3 is 14 amino acids. V trimming: 2 bases; J trimming: 4 bases; junction bases outside the gene matches: 4. This chain's CDR3 is CASSLWGRGETQYF. CDR3 in DNA: TGTGCCAGCAGTTTATGGGGGAGGGGAGAGACCCAGTACTTC.

The chain carries TRBV25-1 and TRBJ1-4, with D maybe TRBD1 (6 bases). The CDR3 runs to 14 residues. Germline values: CDR1 MGHDK, CDR2 SYGVNS. In nucleotides, the CDR3 is TGTGCTAGAGGAGCGAGGGGGGATAATGAAAAACTGTTTTTT. Translated, it gives CARGARGDNEKLFF.

CDR3 in amino acids: CASSVGKGVNEQYF. The CDR3 DNA sequence: TGTGCCAGCAGCGTTGGAAAGGGCGTCAACGAGCAGTACTTC. The J gene is TRBJ2-7, the V gene TRBV14; D is undetermined. CDR1 is SGHDN, CDR2 FVKESK, per germline. CDR3 length: 14 amino acids. The V and J ends lost 5 bases and 5 bases respectively, with 16 bases between them.

This clonotype showed up just a few times. The J gene is TRBJ2-2, the V gene TRBV7-3; 8 bases match TRBD2. This CDR3 has 15 amino acids. V shed 6 bases and J 2 bases; nucleotides not matched to a gene: 5. Looked up from germline, CDR1 is SGHTA and CDR2 is FQGTGA. The CDR3 coding sequence is TGTGCCAGCAGTGCGGGGGGTCCTAACACCGGGGAGCTGTTTTTT. Its protein is CASSAGGPNTGELFF.

This clonotype was seen many times. DNA of the CDR3: TGTGCCAGCAGCTTAGAGTCTCCCTTCTATGGCTACACCTTC. It encodes CASSLESPFYGYTF. This chain links TRBV7-6 with TRBJ1-2; D call uncertain. The CDR3 covers 14 residues. Germline V CDR1 and CDR2: SGHVS, FNYEAQ. Between the trimmed V and J ends, which lost 1 base and 4 bases, there was a span of 10 bases.

About this clonotype itself: This may stem from a read error, because a much larger clone lies one nucleotide away. The chain couples TRBV20-1 to TRBJ1-2; D may be TRBD1 (6 bases). This CDR3 comprises 14 residues. Germline CDR1 and CDR2: DFQATT and SNEGSKA (reference sequence). The DNA of the CDR3 is TGCAGTGCTAGAGGGGGGGCTGTCGGCTATGGCTACGCCTTC. Translation: CSARGGAVGYGYAF.

The chain combines TRBV20-1 with TRBJ2-7; a possible D gene is TRBD2 (6 bases). CDR3 size: 15 residues. Germline V CDR1 and CDR2: DFQATT, SNEGSKA (reference sequence). The germline V and J ends were trimmed by 0 bases and 4 bases, with 16 bases remaining between them. The CDR3 coding sequence is TGCAGTGCTAGAGATTCGGGAGCTGGGGAGTACGAGCAGTACTTC. Residues: CSARDSGAGEYEQYF.

This clonotype came up many times. V gene TRBV5-1 combines with J gene TRBJ1-1, with 9 bases lining up with TRBD1. CDR3 length: 15 residues. Unmatched junction bases numbered 3, after V lost 3 bases and J lost 0 bases. Looked up from germline, CDR1 is SGHRS and CDR2 is YFSETQ. The CDR3: CASSWTGELNTEAFF. In nucleotides, the CDR3 is TGCGCCAGCAGCTGGACAGGGGAATTGAACACTGAAGCTTTCTTT.

This clonotype has ten or more counts. The genes are TRBV7-2 and TRBJ1-6, with a tentative D call TRBD1 (6 bases). The germline V gene has CDR1 SGHTA and CDR2 FQGNSA. Trimming pared 1 base from V and 7 bases from J, leaving 11 bases between. This CDR3 is built from 15 residues. The CDR3 DNA sequence: TGTGCCAGCAGCTTAGACGACAGGTTGAATTCACCCCTCCACTTT. As protein: CASSLDDRLNSPLHF.

The table lists this clonotype with many counts. J is TRBJ2-7 and V is TRBV5-1; D is tentatively TRBD1 or TRBD2 (5 bases each). Trimming stripped 4 bases from V and 7 bases from J, with 15 bases between. CDR3 length equals 13 residues. Germline V lookup: CDR1 SGHRS, CDR2 YFSETQ. In DNA, the CDR3 is TGCGCCAGCAGCCCCGGGGACGCGGATGAGCAGTACTTC. Translating it yields CASSPGDADEQYF.

The rearrangement joins TRBV20-1 to TRBJ2-5; D perhaps matches TRBD2 (6 bases). Trimming stripped 5 bases from V and 2 bases from J, with 12 bases between. The CDR3 totals 13 residues. CDR1 and CDR2 from the germline V gene are DFQATT and SNEGSKA (reference sequence). The CDR3 DNA reads as TGCAGTGCTCCGACGGGACTGCAAGAGACCCAGTACTTC. This translates into CSAPTGLQETQYF.

The chain recombines TRBV10-3 with TRBJ1-6, with 8 bases fitting TRBD1. Germline values: CDR1 ENHRY, CDR2 SYGVKD. This CDR3 is 15 amino acids long. V trimming: 4 bases; J trimming: 9 bases; junction bases outside the gene matches: 8. DNA of the CDR3: TGTGCCATCAGTGTTGGGTCACAGGGGGGTTCACCCCTCCACTTT. Translation gives CAISVGSQGGSPLHF.

This clonotype was detected once. An end of the junction differs from the germline gene, which may be a read error. The genes are TRBV15 and TRBJ2-3; 7 nucleotides match TRBD2. Germline V gene data show CDR1 as LNHNV and CDR2 as YYDKDF (reference sequence). CDR3 length: 15 amino acids. CDR3 sequence reads: CASSLSAGSLYTQYF. DNA for the CDR3: TGTGCCAGCAGCCTATCAGCGGGATCTCTTTATACGCAGTATTTT.

This chain uses TRBV7-8 with TRBJ1-6, with 7 bases that match TRBD1. Germline values: CDR1 SGHVS, CDR2 FQNEAQ. V lost 0 bases to trimming and J lost 5 bases; unmatched junction nucleotides: 7. CDR3 size: 17 residues. The CDR3 DNA is TGTGCCAGCAGCTTAGCCGGACAGGACGGGCATAATTCACCCCTCCACTTT. Translation gives CASSLAGQDGHNSPLHF.